The rows below give T cell receptor beta chains drawn from one sample of a study of molecular identifiers for immune sequencing clone quantification. TCRdb analysed the PCR reads with MiXCR anew, one entry per CDR3 protein. This sample yields some 590,000 distinct CDR3 sequences, of which less than 30% are seen a single time; 0.78% belongs to the top ten. Sequencing input: naive CD8+ T cells from blood, with Jurkat cell RNA spiked in. The origin of the receptors is a human donor in good health. Some libraries in this study had Jurkat cell RNA spiked in. Both conserved end residues are part of each CDR3. The order of the fields is J gene, V gene, CDR3 protein.

>TRBJ2-1|TRBV7-6
CASIKGAGRNNEQFF
>TRBJ1-2|TRBV27
CASSGIGGLYGYTF
>TRBJ2-1|TRBV27
CAISAGGDEQFF
>TRBJ2-1|TRBV7-9
CASSLSRDAEQFF
>TRBJ2-2|TRBV9
CASSVVAGVGGPGELFF
>TRBJ1-4|TRBV25-1
CASSMNGATNEKLFF
>TRBJ2-5|TRBV27
CASSPTDSLETQYF
>TRBJ1-1|TRBV7-8
CASSADTGTEAFF
>TRBJ2-5|TRBV10-3
CAISELMDREETQYF
>TRBJ1-6|TRBV28
CASSGQANSPLHF
>TRBJ2-3|TRBV14
CASSQVGGLAGDTQYF
>TRBJ1-1|TRBV4-3
CASSQDRTTNTEAFF
>TRBJ1-1|TRBV19
CASSISTNTEAFF
>TRBJ2-3|TRBV7-6
CASSPARTDTQYF
>TRBJ2-1|TRBV15
CATRQSGTYNEQFF
>TRBJ2-3|TRBV9
CASSATGGTPTDTQYF
>TRBJ1-5|TRBV6-2/TRBV6-3
CASPKGGQANQPQHF
>TRBJ1-1|TRBV7-8
CASSLVTVANTEAFF
>TRBJ2-5|TRBV29-1
CSSTLRGAGETQYF
>TRBJ2-1|TRBV7-9
CASSLALSGSRGEQFF
>TRBJ2-3|TRBV12-3/TRBV12-4
CASSQYLAGGVDTQYF
>TRBJ2-3|TRBV11-3
CASSLRAAGGLTDTQYF
>TRBJ2-5|TRBV3-1
CASSQGQGYQETQYF
>TRBJ2-7|TRBV2
CASRKSGQGLGYEQYF
>TRBJ2-7|TRBV2
CASIPGTGLVEQYF